Listed below are T cell receptor beta chains from one sample, sequenced in a study of T cell responses to AZD1222 COVID-19 vaccine. Sequenced by immunoSEQ multiplex PCR; TCRdb stores in-frame clones only, minus some. The sample records some 150,000 clones, more than 70% being singletons. The starting material was peripheral blood, obtained on day 0 of AZD1222 vaccination. These receptor sequences come from an adult in good health. Each CDR3 is given with its conserved first and last residue. Each record gives: J gene, D gene, V gene, clone size, CDR3 DNA, CDR3 protein. The D gene is left open where the match is weak. Clone size is stated in some rows and not others, as once, few, many or a class when expanded.

>TRBJ2-7|-|TRBV20-1|-
TGCAGTGCTAGAGCCGGGGAGCAGTACTTC
CSARAGEQYF
>TRBJ1-1|-|TRBV7-9|once
TGTGCCAGCAGCTTAACCAGTCTGGAAGCTTTCTTT
CASSLTSLEAFF
>TRBJ1-2|TRBD1|TRBV2|-
TGTGCCAGCACCCCGGGACAGGGAGTTGGCTATGGCTACACCTTC
CASTPGQGVGYGYTF
>TRBJ1-2|TRBD1|TRBV27|few
TGTGCCAGCAGTTTATGGGGACAGGGCAGCTTGGGCTACACCTTC
CASSLWGQGSLGYTF
>TRBJ2-7|TRBD1|TRBV11-2|-
TGTGCCAGCAGCGCAACAGGGGGAGCATCCTACGAGCAGTACTTC
CASSATGGASYEQYF
>TRBJ2-5|TRBD1|TRBV4-3|-
TGCGCCAGCATCATAAACAGGGGGCGCGGTGAGTGGGAGACCCAGTACTTC
CASIINRGRGEWETQYF
>TRBJ1-1|TRBD1|TRBV18|-
TGTGCCAGCTCACCACGACAGGGGGCGGATGAAGCTTTCTTT
CASSPRQGADEAFF
>TRBJ1-1|TRBD1|TRBV11-3|-
TGTGCCAGCAGCTTAGATTCATGGACAGGGAGCACTGAAGCTTTCTTT
CASSLDSWTGSTEAFF
>TRBJ2-7|-|TRBV4-3|-
TGCGCCAGCAGCCAAGATGAAGGAGGATACGAGCAGTACTTC
CASSQDEGGYEQYF
>TRBJ1-1|-|TRBV3-1/TRBV3-2|-
TGTGCCAGCGGCTCGACTGGGGCTTTCTTT
CASGSTGAFF
>TRBJ2-1|TRBD2|TRBV10-3|-
TGTGCCATCTTCAATTCGGGAGGGCCTCGTAATGAGCAGTTCTTC
CAIFNSGGPRNEQFF
>TRBJ1-2|-|TRBV4-3|few
TGCGCCAGCAGCCAAGGCTATGGCTACACCTTC
CASSQGYGYTF
>TRBJ1-6|-|TRBV12-3/TRBV12-4|-
TGTGCCAGCAGGCCCAGGGATTCACCCCTCCACTTT
CASRPRDSPLHF
>TRBJ1-1|-|TRBV28|-
TGTGCCAGCAAAACCAGGTTAGGAAGGAACACTGAAGCTTTCTTT
CASKTRLGRNTEAFF
>TRBJ2-2|-|TRBV19|-
TGTGCCAGTAACCCCCCGGGGAGAGGGGCGCAGGTCACCGGGGAGCTGTTTTTT
CASNPPGRGAQVTGELFF
>TRBJ2-7|-|TRBV4-2|-
TGTGCCAGCAGCCAAGACACCTTTGAGCAGTACTTC
CASSQDTFEQYF
>TRBJ1-2|-|TRBV6-5|-
TGTGCCAGCAGTTACGAGTTGAAACCTAACTATGGCTACACCTTC
CASSYELKPNYGYTF
>TRBJ2-3|-|TRBV19|once
TGTGCCAGTAGTGACAGGCGGTTGGGCACAGATACGCAGTATTTT
CASSDRRLGTDTQYF
>TRBJ2-3|TRBD2|TRBV9|-
TGTGCCAGCAGCCTCGGGGGTAGCGGGAGCGCAGATACGCAGTATTTT
CASSLGGSGSADTQYF
>TRBJ2-4|-|TRBV7-3|-
TGTGCCAGCAGCTTAACTGCCTCAGGGTTTGACATTCAGTACTTC
CASSLTASGFDIQYF
>TRBJ2-3|-|TRBV5-4|few
TGTGCCAGCAGCTTGGTTTTAACGCGAACCTATAAGGCAGATACGCAGTATTTT
CASSLVLTRTYKADTQYF